This passage covers 14 T cell receptor beta chains from one sample sequenced in a study of Ad26.COV2.S vaccination and SARS-CoV-2 variants. Treatment noted: about 20 received Ad26.COV2.S at low or high dose, single or two shots; roughly five received placebo; per-sample allocation not given. Sampling was done on day 63 after the first vaccine or placebo injection. Assay used: immunoSEQ multiplex PCR; TCRdb lists only in-frame clones, some missing. The sample shows roughly 510,000 clones, roughly 87% of them seen only once. Sequenced material: peripheral blood, taken in a trial of Ad26.COV2.S vaccine versus placebo. These TCRs come from a person between 18 and 65 years old who received the Ad26.COV2.S COVID-19 vaccine or a placebo.

This chain links TRBV30 with TRBJ2-5; TRBD1 agrees at 8 bases. V trimming: 8 bases; J trimming: 5 bases; junction bases outside the gene matches: 7. This CDR3 is built from 12 residues. Germline lookup yields CDR1 GTSNPN and CDR2 SVGIG (reference sequence). DNA of the CDR3: TGTGCCCAGACAGGGGACGCGGAGACCCAGTACTTC. Encoded protein: CAQTGDAETQYF.

The rearrangement joins TRBV7-2 to TRBJ1-1, with D perhaps TRBD1 (5 bases). The CDR3 loop spans 15 amino acids. Germline loops: CDR1 SGHTA, CDR2 FQGNSA. V lost 9 bases to trimming and J lost 5 bases, with 22 bases between them. As DNA, the CDR3 is TGTGCCAGTACTAAGAATGCGGGGGGTTTTACTGAAGCTTTCTTT. It yields the protein CASTKNAGGFTEAFF.

The genes are TRBV6-2 or TRBV6-3 and TRBJ2-3; D not resolved. The CDR3 has 16 residues. V gave up 3 bases and J gave up 1 base, with 14 bases separating them. Germline V gene data show CDR1 as MNHEY and CDR2 as SVGEGT. The CDR3 sequence is CASSYPSLAGTDTQYF. The CDR3 DNA is TGTGCCAGCAGTTATCCATCCCTCGCGGGCACAGATACGCAGTATTTT.

The V and J genes are TRBV2 and TRBJ1-5; D is undetermined. The germline CDR1 and CDR2 sequences are SNHLY and FYNNEI. Trimming stripped 3 bases from V and 3 bases from J, with 15 bases between. The CDR3 totals 16 residues. Here the CDR3 DNA reads TGTGCCAGCAGTGACGGGGTTAGAGAAACCAATCAGCCCCAGCATTTT. Amino acid sequence: CASSDGVRETNQPQHF.

The V gene is TRBV4-2, the J gene TRBJ2-1; a possible D gene is TRBD2 (5 bases). Germline CDR1 is LGHNA and CDR2 is YNFKEQ. The CDR3 totals 17 residues. Between the trimmed V and J ends, which lost 0 bases and 9 bases, there was a span of 21 bases. CDR3 in DNA: TGTGCCAGCAGCCAAGATCCATCTGGGAGCGTTGTTGGTGAGCAGTTCTTC. Translation gives CASSQDPSGSVVGEQFF.

This rearrangement joins TRBV11-1 to TRBJ2-7; D call uncertain. In germline, CDR1 is SGHAT, CDR2 FQDESV (reference sequence). V shed 1 base and J shed 6 bases, with 10 bases lying between them. There are 13 residues in the CDR3. The CDR3 is CASSLEVRAEQYF. The CDR3 nucleotides read TGTGCCAGCAGCTTAGAGGTGCGAGCCGAGCAGTACTTC.

Comment on this clone: Germline is not matched at one junction end, which may reflect a read error. CDR3 region: CAWSVLPLWVF. The CDR3 nucleotides are TGTGCCTGGAGTGTGTTGCCCCTTTGGGTCTTC. V is TRBV30 and J is TRBJ2-1; D unresolved. The CDR3 extends over 11 amino acids. CDR1 and CDR2 (germline): GTSNPN, SVGIG (reference sequence).

The rearrangement links TRBV27 to TRBJ1-1, with a tentative D call TRBD1 (6 bases). Trimming removed 5 bases from V and 5 bases from J, with 12 bases in between. The CDR3 spans 13 residues. Germline V gene lookup returns CDR1 MNHEY and CDR2 SMNVEV (reference sequence). CDR3 sequence: CASSPQGWTEAFF. Here the CDR3 DNA reads TGTGCCAGCAGTCCCCAGGGGTGGACTGAAGCTTTCTTT.

This chain joins TRBV28 and TRBJ2-7; D is uncertain. Looked up from germline, CDR1 is MDHEN and CDR2 is SYDVKM. This CDR3 is built from 15 residues. V was shortened by 1 base and J by 10 bases, with 20 bases between the two germline ends. The CDR3 DNA reads TGTGCCAGCAGTTTATTGGCAGGACGCCGTAATTTTCAGTACTTC. Translating it yields CASSLLAGRRNFQYF.

CDR3 in DNA: TGTGCCAGCAGCCCCCTATCGACGAACACCGGGGAGCTGTTTTTT. This translates into CASSPLSTNTGELFF. The chain joins TRBV9 to TRBJ2-2; D unresolved. This CDR3 is built from 15 residues. Germline CDR1 is SGDLS and CDR2 is YYNGEE. Trimming stripped 4 bases from V and 0 bases from J, with 10 bases between.

The chain joins TRBV28 to TRBJ2-7; 8 bases are shared with TRBD2. Germline V gene lookup returns CDR1 MDHEN and CDR2 SYDVKM. This CDR3 has 14 residues. The trim removed 6 bases at V and 3 bases at J, leaving 7 bases unmatched. CDR3 in DNA: TGTGCCAGCAGCGGGAGGGGCGAGGGCTACGAGCAGTACTTC. It translates to CASSGRGEGYEQYF.

V usage is TRBV6-5 and J usage is TRBJ1-6; no reliable D call. The ends were cut back, 2 bases at V and 14 bases at J, with 13 bases in the middle. The CDR3 covers 13 residues. Per germline, CDR1 MNHEY and CDR2 SVGAGI. The CDR3 sequence is CASSYGMGQALHF. CDR3 nucleotide sequence: TGTGCCAGCAGTTACGGCATGGGCCAGGCCCTCCACTTT.

This chain joins TRBV7-2 and TRBJ1-3, with no clear D. V lost 1 base and J lost 2, with 9 bases in between. The CDR3 extends over 15 amino acids. The germline V gene encodes CDR1 SGHTA and CDR2 FQGNSA. The CDR3 DNA sequence: TGTGCCAGCAGCTTAGACAGCGATACTGGAAACACCATATATTTT. It yields the protein CASSLDSDTGNTIYF.

V usage is TRBV27 and J usage is TRBJ2-2; D call uncertain. The CDR3 loop spans 13 amino acids. The germline V gene encodes CDR1 MNHEY and CDR2 SMNVEV (reference sequence). V shed 4 bases and J shed 3 bases, with 6 bases lying between them. CDR3 protein: CASSYAYTGELFF. CDR3 DNA: TGTGCCAGCAGTTATGCGTACACCGGGGAGCTGTTTTTT.